This T cell receptor (beta chain) was obtained from a study of technical replicates of blood from several donors. The CDR3 has 13 amino acids. Germline CDR1 reads MNHNY; CDR2 reads SVGAGI (reference sequence). V was pared by 2 bases and J by 16 bases, with 18 bases between. Sequencing was performed with immunoSEQ multiplex PCR; in TCRdb, only in-frame clones are kept and a portion is missing. The sample holds over 55,000 clones, around 87% seen once. The sample comprised PBMCs. The chain employs TRBV6-6 and TRBJ1-5; D perhaps matches TRBD1 (6 bases). The TCR comes from a human donor in good health. Some clones in this sample may be carry-over from other donors' samples. CDR3 residues: CASSYLDSQLEHF. In nucleotides, the CDR3 is TGTGCCAGCAGTTACCTGGACAGCCAGCTGGAACATTTT.